This T cell receptor beta chain emerged from a study of T cells after yellow fever vaccination. Study information: For low cell numbers, libraries were made with SMART-Seq v4 Ultra Low Input.

MiXCR, run by TCRdb on the 5' RACE reads, gives a single entry per CDR3 protein. This sample has a few hundred thousand distinct CDR3 sequences, with 11% found just once. General study results and limits: Primary-vaccination clones mostly resurfaced post-booster (about 95% CD4, more than 80% CD8).

This clonotype was picked up many times. Its antigen remains unknown. This CDR3 is built from 14 residues. The germline V gene encodes CDR1 SGHVS and CDR2 FQNEAQ. V shed 5 bases, J shed 5 bases, and the junction held 8 bases outside the gene matches. The J gene is TRBJ2-7, the V gene TRBV7-8, with TRBD1 matching over 8 bases. The clonotype originates from a man between 18 and 35 years old who received the YFV17D yellow fever vaccine. This material consisted of PBMCs, taken on the day of the first yellow fever vaccination. The CDR3 nucleotides read TGTGCCAGCAGCCCCGGGACAGGAATCGACGAGCAGTACGTC. As protein: CASSPGTGIDEQYV.